One sample yielded the 25 T cell receptor beta chains listed below, sequenced in a study of graft-versus-host responses after intestinal transplantation (dated by TCRdb to the early 2020s). Antigen specificity for these receptors is unknown. Library method: the immunoSEQ multiplex PCR assay. TCRdb carries this immuneACCESS record with in-frame sequences only. Its versions omit some clonotypes, under half of them owing to an unresolved V gene in the studies checked, with the rest unexplained. The sample includes about 84,000 clones, with roughly 90% observed a single time. 0.3% to 0.35% of the sample goes to the ten largest clones. The time point label here, explained by the study, means: cells obtained before transplantation from donor or recipient. This specimen was unstimulated CD4+ T cells sorted from spleen or lymph node cells, taken before transplant. The receptors shown here come from a human donor who was the organ donor for an intestinal transplant.

V and J are TRBV29-1 and TRBJ2-5; a possible D gene is TRBD2 (6 bases). The CDR3 spans 13 residues. The V and J ends lost 3 bases and 5 bases respectively, with 13 bases between them. Germline CDR1 and CDR2: SQVTM and ANQGSEA. CDR3 bases: TGCAGCGTTGATCTTGGCAGCGGGGAGACCCAGTACTTC. Translated, it gives CSVDLGSGETQYF.

The CDR3 DNA is TGTGCCAGCAGTTTATCGTGGGGGGGTCCAGATACGCAGTATTTT. Amino acids: CASSLSWGGPDTQYF. V usage is TRBV28 and J usage is TRBJ2-3, with 7 bases fitting TRBD2. Germline V gene lookup returns CDR1 MDHEN and CDR2 SYDVKM. The CDR3 has 15 residues. With 1 base clipped from V and 4 bases from J, the junction kept 5 bases outside the gene matches.

V and J are TRBV10-1 and TRBJ2-2; no firm D call. This CDR3 contains 12 residues. V shed 3 bases and J shed 6 bases, with 5 bases lying between them. The V gene's germline CDR1 is WNHNN and CDR2 SYGVQD (reference sequence). The CDR3 DNA reads TGCGCCAGCAGTGACCCGGCCGGGGAGCTGTTTTTT. Encoded protein: CASSDPAGELFF.

The rearrangement uses TRBV5-8 and TRBJ1-1; D is ambiguous. Trimming removed 4 bases from V and 1 base from J, with 8 bases in between. This CDR3 has 13 amino acids. Per the germline V gene, CDR1 is SGHTS and CDR2 is YDEGEE. CDR3 bases: TGTGCCAGCAGCCTAGCAAGGAACACTGAAGCTTTCTTT. Its protein product is CASSLARNTEAFF.

CDR3: CASSLGAGGPSSYEQYF. CDR3 DNA: TGCGCCAGCAGCTTGGGGGCGGGTGGCCCCAGCTCCTACGAGCAGTACTTC. V usage is TRBV5-1 and J usage is TRBJ2-7, with D maybe TRBD2 (5 bases). The V and J ends lost 0 bases and 0 bases respectively, with 16 bases between them. CDR1 SGHRS and CDR2 YFSETQ come from the germline V gene. This CDR3 spans 17 amino acids.

This chain uses TRBV7-9 with TRBJ2-2; no clear D. The CDR3 totals 13 residues. Germline-derived CDR1 and CDR2 are SEHNR and FQNEAQ (reference sequence). With 0 bases removed from V and 5 bases from J, the gap between germline ends came to 4 bases. The CDR3 nucleotides read TGTGCCAGCAGCTTAGCCCAAACCGGGGAGCTGTTTTTT. Translating it yields CASSLAQTGELFF.

The chain uses TRBV12-5 and TRBJ1-1; possibly TRBD1 for D (5 bases). Deletions cut 10 bases from V and 5 bases from J, with 14 bases between. This CDR3 is built from 12 residues. Per germline, CDR1 LGHNT and CDR2 FRNRAP. The CDR3 DNA reads as TGTGCTAAAACCAGGGTTGGGACTGAAGCTTTCTTT. This gives the protein CAKTRVGTEAFF.

This clone was counted once. The rearrangement links TRBV6-1 to TRBJ1-3; the match to TRBD1 covers 7 bases. CDR3 length equals 15 residues. Germline loops: CDR1 MNHNS, CDR2 SASEGT. J lost 4 bases, V lost 5 bases, and 8 bases had no gene match. CDR3 loop: CASSLTGVAGNTIYF. CDR3 nucleotides: TGTGCCAGCAGTCTCACAGGGGTTGCGGGAAACACCATATATTTT.

This sequence joins TRBV5-5 and TRBJ2-7; 9 positions agree with TRBD2. V lost 4 bases, J lost 6 bases, and 11 bases stayed unmatched. The CDR3 length is 15 residues. Germline CDR1 SGHKS, CDR2 YYEKEE (reference sequence). The CDR3 DNA reads TGTGCCAGCAGCGAGGCGGGGGGGCCTTTTTTCGAGCAGTACTTC. This sequence encodes CASSEAGGPFFEQYF.

The genes are TRBV2 and TRBJ1-2, with D possibly TRBD1 on 6 matching bases. CDR3 length: 17 amino acids. The germline V gene encodes CDR1 SNHLY and CDR2 FYNNEI. The ends were cut back, 0 bases at V and 8 bases at J, with 22 bases in the middle. CDR3 amino acids: CASSEALGQGRFLGYTF. The CDR3 coding sequence is TGTGCCAGCAGTGAAGCGCTGGGGCAGGGGCGTTTCCTGGGCTACACCTTC.

The chain has TRBV6-6 and TRBJ2-7; 10 bases are shared with TRBD2. V was pared by 0 bases and J by 9 bases, with 11 bases of the junction left unmatched. Germline CDR1 is MNHNY and CDR2 is SVGAGI (reference sequence). The CDR3 runs to 16 residues. For the CDR3, the DNA is TGTGCCAGCAGTTACTCGGAACTAGCGGGACGGGGGGGGCAGTACTTC. Amino acid sequence: CASSYSELAGRGGQYF.

This clone was counted a single time. Distinct nucleotide sequences in the sample also encode this CDR3. The chain combines TRBV5-1 with TRBJ2-7; 15 bases fit TRBD2. The J segment lost 4 bases and the V segment lost 4 bases, leaving 3 bases of the junction unmatched. The CDR3 contains 15 residues. The germline V gene encodes CDR1 SGHRS and CDR2 YFSETQ. CDR3 amino acids: CASSLGTSGGYEQYF. In DNA, the CDR3 is TGCGCCAGCAGCCTCGGGACTAGCGGGGGGTACGAGCAGTACTTC.

This chain links TRBV7-9 with TRBJ2-5; 7 bases match TRBD2. Germline V gene lookup returns CDR1 SEHNR and CDR2 FQNEAQ (reference sequence). The CDR3 consists of 14 residues. The V segment lost 3 bases and the J segment 2 bases; nucleotides outside the gene matches: 3. The CDR3 coding sequence is TGTGCCAGCAGCTTCTGGGGGGGGCAAGAGACCCAGTACTTC. This gives the protein CASSFWGGQETQYF. Based on the CDR3 plus reference TRBV7-9 and TRBJ2-5, the full variable domain is DTGVSQNPRHKITKRGQNVTFRCDPISEHNRLYWYRQTLGQGPEFLTYFQNEAQLEKSRLLSDRFSAERPKGSFSTLEIQRTEQGDSAMYLCASSFWGGQETQYFGPGTRLLVL.

The genes are TRBV29-1 and TRBJ2-3; D might be TRBD2 (6 bases). This CDR3 has 13 amino acids. Trimming took off 6 bases at V and 2 bases at J, with 12 bases between the two ends. The germline V gene has CDR1 SQVTM and CDR2 ANQGSEA. Written as DNA, the CDR3 is TGCAGCGTAAGTCGGGGGTCCACAGATACGCAGTATTTT. It codes for CSVSRGSTDTQYF.

The chain employs TRBV7-2 and TRBJ1-3; no definite D call. V was pared by 2 bases and J by 7 bases, with 9 bases between. This CDR3 has 13 residues. Germline V gene data show CDR1 as SGHTA and CDR2 as FQGNSA. As DNA, the CDR3 is TGTGCCAGCAGCTTACTAGGATGGAACACCATATATTTT. Amino acid sequence: CASSLLGWNTIYF.

The J gene is TRBJ1-5, the V gene TRBV25-1; D unclear. The CDR3 extends over 15 amino acids. V lost 4 bases to trimming and J lost 6 bases, with 16 bases between them. In germline, CDR1 is MGHDK, CDR2 SYGVNS. CDR3 DNA sequence: TGTGCCAGCAGTGGGAGGAGTGAAGCGAGTCAGCCCCAGCATTTT. Its protein is CASSGRSEASQPQHF. Complete variable domain (other parts from reference TRBV25-1 and TRBJ1-5): EADIYQTPRYLVIGTGKKITLECSQTMGHDKMYWYQQDPGMELHLIHYSYGVNSTEKGDLSSESTVSRIRTEHFPLTLESARPSHTSQYLCASSGRSEASQPQHFGDGTRLSIL.

There are a few counts of this clone. This chain connects TRBV6-1 to TRBJ2-7; 10 bases align to TRBD1. CDR3 length: 16 amino acids. Germline CDR1 and CDR2: MNHNS and SASEGT. V shed 2 bases and J 4 bases; nucleotides not matched to a gene: 8. The CDR3 is CASSEPRDRGRYEQYF. The DNA for the CDR3 is TGTGCCAGCAGTGAACCGCGAGACAGGGGGCGGTACGAGCAGTACTTC.

The sample holds one count of this clone. The chain couples TRBV2 to TRBJ2-2, with a weak D call TRBD1 (6 bases). Deletions cut 6 bases from V and 2 bases from J, with 13 bases between. CDR3 length equals 15 residues. CDR1 is SNHLY and CDR2 is FYNNEI in the germline V gene. Here the CDR3 reads CASRDRRSNTGELFF. The CDR3 region has the DNA TGTGCCAGCAGAGACAGGAGGAGTAACACCGGGGAGCTGTTTTTT.

Here the CDR3 DNA reads TGTGCCAGCAGCCGACTAGCACCCTACAATGAGCAGTTCTTC. Its translation: CASSRLAPYNEQFF. This chain joins TRBV6-1 and TRBJ2-1; TRBD2 aligns across 7 bases. V shed 6 bases, J shed 2 bases, and the junction held 4 bases outside the gene matches. Germline V gene data show CDR1 as MNHNS and CDR2 as SASEGT. This CDR3 is 14 amino acids long.

The chain links TRBV5-5 to TRBJ1-6; 8 bases align to TRBD1. Losses at the gene ends were 3 bases for V and 9 bases for J; bases not matched to a gene: 8. Germline V gene data show CDR1 as SGHKS and CDR2 as YYEKEE (reference sequence). The CDR3 spans 15 residues. The CDR3 nucleotides read TGTGCCAGCAGCTCGACAGGGGATCTAGGTTCACCCCTCCACTTT. Amino acids: CASSSTGDLGSPLHF.

The chain links TRBV11-3 to TRBJ2-5, with 14 bases matching TRBD2. Germline CDR1 is SGHNT and CDR2 is YENEEA. J lost 5 bases, V lost 5 bases, and 4 bases had no gene match. The CDR3 contains 15 residues. The CDR3 region has the DNA TGTGCCAGCAGCCCACGACTAGCGGGGGGGGAGACCCAGTACTTC. Amino acids: CASSPRLAGGETQYF.

This CDR3 reads CASSKQGRGQETQYF. In DNA form, the CDR3 reads TGTGCCAGTAGTAAACAGGGTCGGGGCCAAGAGACCCAGTACTTC. V gene TRBV19 combines with J gene TRBJ2-5, with D perhaps TRBD1 (6 bases). Looked up from germline, CDR1 is LNHDA and CDR2 is SQIVND (reference sequence). V was cut by 4 bases and J by 1 base, with 13 bases left in between. CDR3 length: 15 residues.

A few counts support this clone. The chain recombines TRBV5-1 with TRBJ2-7; 12 bases agree with TRBD2. Looked up from germline, CDR1 is SGHRS and CDR2 is YFSETQ. The CDR3 covers 14 residues. The junction had 4 bases not matched to a gene; V was cut back by 3 bases and J by 6 bases. The CDR3 region is CASSSWTSGIEQYF. For the CDR3, the DNA is TGCGCCAGCAGCTCCTGGACTAGCGGGATCGAGCAGTACTTC.

The CDR3 loop reads CAWIRFGVDEQFF. DNA for the CDR3: TGTGCCTGGATTAGATTCGGGGTCGATGAGCAGTTCTTC. The rearrangement uses TRBV30 and TRBJ2-1; D is perhaps TRBD2 (5 bases). Trimming stripped 4 bases from V and 8 bases from J, with 15 bases between. The CDR3 consists of 13 residues. CDR1 GTSNPN and CDR2 SVGIG come from the germline V gene (reference sequence).

V gene TRBV2 combines with J gene TRBJ2-7; D may be TRBD1 (5 bases). The CDR3 covers 14 residues. Trimming removed 6 bases from V and 1 base from J, with 13 bases in between. The germline gives CDR1 SNHLY, CDR2 FYNNEI. This CDR3 reads CASRDNTLSYEQYF. For the CDR3, the DNA is TGTGCCAGCAGGGACAACACCTTATCCTACGAGCAGTACTTC.